A single sample gave rise to the 18 T cell receptor beta chains below, sequenced in a study of OX40 agonist ivuxolimab in advanced cancers. Generated by immunoSEQ multiplex PCR, the TCRdb table keeps only in-frame clones and is missing some. Of about 15,000 clones in the sample, roughly 60% were seen once. The sequences come from CD4+ or CD8+ T cells sorted from blood, collected in a trial of the OX40 agonist ivuxolimab. These receptors all stem from an adult with an advanced solid tumor such as melanoma, head and neck, liver or kidney cancer.

In its sample, this clone was seen a few times. V usage is TRBV2 and J usage is TRBJ2-2; 7 positions agree with TRBD1. CDR1 and CDR2 (germline): SNHLY, FYNNEI. Trimming cost V 7 bases and J 3 bases; bases outside gene matches: 8. The CDR3 consists of 15 residues. CDR3 residues: CASNLQGQDTGELFF. CDR3 DNA: TGTGCCAGCAATCTACAGGGGCAGGACACCGGGGAGCTGTTTTTT.

The CDR3 spells CASSLSASGYGYTF. CDR3 DNA sequence: TGTGCCAGCAGTTTATCAGCCTCTGGTTATGGCTACACCTTC. The genes are TRBV27 and TRBJ1-2; D is unclear. The CDR3 is made up of 14 amino acids. Trimming removed 0 bases at V and 5 bases at J, with 10 bases between. Germline values: CDR1 MNHEY, CDR2 SMNVEV (reference sequence).

By its share, this clone is medium-sized. The chain carries TRBV5-8 and TRBJ1-5; D call uncertain. With 0 bases removed from V and 0 bases from J, the gap between germline ends came to 7 bases. The CDR3 totals 15 residues. The germline CDR1 and CDR2 sequences are SGHTS and YDEGEE. The CDR3 coding sequence is TGTGCCAGCAGCTTGGAGGGTTATAGCAATCAGCCCCAGCATTTT. Its translation is CASSLEGYSNQPQHF.

The chain is built from TRBV7-9 and TRBJ1-4; perhaps TRBD1 as D (6 bases). In germline, CDR1 is SEHNR, CDR2 FQNEAQ (reference sequence). V was clipped by 5 bases and J by 3 bases, with 10 bases between them. CDR3 size: 14 residues. The CDR3 DNA reads TGTGCCAGCAGCCGACAGGACTCTAATGAAAAACTGTTTTTT. This sequence encodes CASSRQDSNEKLFF.

This clone appeared once. This chain links TRBV2 with TRBJ2-7; 7 nucleotides line up with TRBD1. CDR1 is SNHLY, CDR2 FYNNEI, per germline. This CDR3 has 14 residues. Losses at the gene ends were 2 bases for V and 4 bases for J; bases not matched to a gene: 5. The CDR3 sequence: CASSEKGAAYEQYF. The CDR3 nucleotides are TGTGCCAGCAGTGAAAAGGGGGCGGCTTACGAGCAGTACTTC.

As regards this clone: Mismatch with germline at one junction end may stem from a read error. Other DNA sequences within the sample encode an identical CDR3. V gene TRBV5-1 combines with J gene TRBJ1-4, with TRBD1 matching 11 bases. Germline values: CDR1 SGHRS, CDR2 YFSETQ. The CDR3 covers 13 residues. DNA of the CDR3: TGTGCCAGCAGCCCGGGGACAGGGGGAAAACTGTTTTTT. Amino acid sequence: CASSPGTGGKLFF.

This clone has only one observation. This CDR3 reads CASSVVVGTEAFF. CDR3 nucleotide sequence: TGTGCCAGCAGCGTAGTGGTGGGAACTGAAGCTTTCTTT. This chain connects TRBV9 to TRBJ1-1; no firm D call. The germline V and J ends were trimmed by 0 bases and 5 bases, with 8 bases remaining between them. Germline CDR1 reads SGDLS; CDR2 reads YYNGEE. This CDR3 spans 13 amino acids.

The rearrangement uses TRBV29-1 and TRBJ2-7; D is uncertain. Germline loops: CDR1 SQVTM, CDR2 ANQGSEA. This CDR3 is built from 12 residues. Trimming cost V 3 bases and J 3 bases, with 9 bases left between them. The CDR3 bases are TGCAGCGTTGATTTAGGGAACTACGAGCAGTACTTC. Translating gives CSVDLGNYEQYF.

This chain joins TRBV6-5 and TRBJ1-4; TRBD1 aligns across 9 bases. The CDR3 runs to 16 residues. Germline CDR1 and CDR2: MNHEY and SVGAGI. The trim removed 4 bases at V and 7 bases at J, leaving 10 bases unmatched. The DNA for the CDR3 is TGTGCCAGCAGTTCTTTCCCGGGACAGGGTCTTGAAAAACTGTTTTTT. This translates into CASSSFPGQGLEKLFF.

For this clone: This probably arose from a read error, given a far larger clone one base away. This chain joins TRBV1 and TRBJ2-3; the table's D call, TRBD2, has no DNA check behind it. TRBV1 is marked as a pseudogene. There are 14 residues in the CDR3. The CDR3 coding sequence is TGCACCAGCAGCCAACGGTGGCGAGGGGATACGCAGTATTTT. Translated: CTSSQRWRGDTQYF.

The rearrangement links TRBV5-6 to TRBJ1-1; D unresolved. The CDR3 has 14 residues. The germline CDR1 and CDR2 sequences are SGHDT and YYEEEE. V was clipped by 0 bases and J by 0 bases, with 6 bases between them. The CDR3 loop reads CASSLEIMNTEAFF. In DNA form, the CDR3 reads TGTGCCAGCAGCTTGGAGATCATGAACACTGAAGCTTTCTTT.

This chain uses TRBV4-1 with TRBJ1-1; a weak D match, TRBD1 (5 bases). This CDR3 comprises 14 residues. V shed 5 bases and J shed 6 bases, with 16 bases lying between them. CDR1 MGHRA and CDR2 YSYEKL come from the germline V gene. CDR3: CASSFGGGLAEAFF. CDR3 DNA sequence: TGCGCCAGCAGCTTCGGCGGGGGGTTGGCTGAAGCTTTCTTT.

V gene TRBV6-1 combines with J gene TRBJ2-7, with D perhaps TRBD1 (5 bases). CDR1 and CDR2 (germline): MNHNS, SASEGT. The CDR3 has 14 amino acids. V was trimmed by 5 bases and J by 2 bases, leaving 13 bases between them. The CDR3 reads CASSFAQGAYEQYF. In DNA, the CDR3 is TGTGCCAGCAGTTTCGCCCAGGGTGCCTACGAGCAGTACTTC.

V gene TRBV2 combines with J gene TRBJ2-3, with TRBD2 as a possible D gene (7 bases). The CDR3 has 14 amino acids. V lost 8 bases and J 1 base, leaving 13 bases between the germline ends. Germline values: CDR1 SNHLY, CDR2 FYNNEI. Here the CDR3 DNA reads TGTGCCAGCCGGGGGGCCTCGGGCACAGATACGCAGTATTTT. This gives the protein CASRGASGTDTQYF.

The chain couples TRBV9 to TRBJ1-1, with a possible D match to TRBD1 (5 bases). The V and J ends lost 0 bases and 12 bases respectively, with 12 bases between them. The CDR3 length is 12 residues. Germline values: CDR1 SGDLS, CDR2 YYNGEE. The CDR3 loop reads CASSVAGGVSFF. CDR3 bases: TGTGCCAGCAGCGTAGCGGGAGGGGTATCTTTCTTT.

The rearrangement uses TRBV7-9 and TRBJ2-1; D is undetermined. The CDR3 loop spans 13 amino acids. CDR1 SEHNR and CDR2 FQNEAQ come from the germline V gene (reference sequence). V was shortened by 2 bases and J by 6 bases, with 8 bases between the two germline ends. The CDR3 DNA sequence: TGTGCCAGCAGCTTAAGTCTTCGCAATGAGCAGTTCTTC. Its translation: CASSLSLRNEQFF.

V and J are TRBV7-9 and TRBJ1-6; D might be TRBD1 (5 bases). This CDR3 contains 16 residues. From germline, CDR1 is SEHNR and CDR2 FQNEAQ (reference sequence). V lost 2 bases, J lost 4 bases, and 12 bases lay in between. CDR3 in amino acids: CASSLSRQNYNSPLHF. The DNA of the CDR3 is TGTGCCAGCAGCTTAAGTCGACAGAATTATAATTCACCCCTCCACTTT.

The genes are TRBV14 and TRBJ2-2; D gene unclear. V was trimmed by 3 bases and J by 6 bases, leaving 11 bases between them. The germline V gene encodes CDR1 SGHDN and CDR2 FVKESK. The CDR3 extends over 14 amino acids. In DNA, the CDR3 is TGTGCCAGCAGCCAGATAGGTCCCCCCGGGGAGCTGTTTTTT. Its protein is CASSQIGPPGELFF.